Below, 15 T cell receptor beta chains from the same sample are listed, as sequenced in a study of T cell repertoires in cytomegalovirus infection (dated by TCRdb to between 2018 and 2021). Sequencing took place on an Illumina HiSeq 1500. TCRdb reprocessing: public reads trimmed at Q25 with fastp, clones called with MiXCR, in-frame beta chains kept. Identical CDR3 protein sequences are pooled into one entry, listed with their most common genes and DNA. In all, the sample holds around 340,000 distinct CDR3 sequences, and 25% to 30% of those were seen once. The top ten clones comprise 20% of the sample. The antigens these receptors bind are not known. The sample's treatment or condition label, in plain terms: in vitro stimulation with specific CMV peptide epitopes to enrich CMV-specific T cells. The sequencing here drew on cultured PBMCs, taken from culture after CMV antigen stimulation. All receptors derive from a human donor in good health (CMV status not recorded). Some clones in this sample may be carry-over from other donors' samples.

In its sample, this clonotype was seen many times. The rearrangement uses TRBV12-3 or TRBV12-4 and TRBJ1-2, with D perhaps TRBD1 (5 bases). The CDR3 consists of 13 residues. The V gene lost 5 bases and the J gene lost 5 bases, with 12 bases spanning the gap. CDR3 nucleotides: TGTGCCAGCAGTCCCGGGTGGGGGTATGGCTACACCTTC. It encodes CASSPGWGYGYTF.

The chain combines TRBV7-9 with TRBJ1-2; TRBD1 agrees at 10 bases. Germline CDR1 reads SEHNR; CDR2 reads FQNEAQ (reference sequence). Trimming took 5 bases from V and 7 from J; bases not matched to a gene: 7. The CDR3 length is 14 residues. The CDR3 sequence: CASSKGQGSSGYTF. CDR3 DNA sequence: TGTGCCAGCAGCAAGGGACAGGGGTCGAGTGGCTACACCTTC.

This clonotype has only a few counts. The V and J genes are TRBV7-3 and TRBJ1-1; D is unclear. Germline assignment: CDR1 SGHTA and CDR2 FQGTGA. The V and J ends lost 6 bases and 4 bases respectively, with 12 bases between them. The CDR3 runs to 13 residues. CDR3 nucleotide sequence: TGTGCCAGCAGTGGAGGAACTGGCACTGAAGCTTTCTTT. Translation: CASSGGTGTEAFF.

The chain combines TRBV5-5 with TRBJ2-1; 7 bases line up with TRBD2. Per germline, CDR1 SGHKS and CDR2 YYEKEE (reference sequence). The CDR3 totals 15 residues. Unmatched junction bases numbered 4, after V lost 0 bases and J lost 4 bases. The CDR3 DNA reads TGTGCCAGCAGCTTGGCACAGCGGGGTTACAATGAGCAGTTCTTC. Its protein product is CASSLAQRGYNEQFF.

This clonotype was seen only a few times. The rearrangement uses TRBV29-1 and TRBJ2-7; D remains unclear. CDR1 is SQVTM and CDR2 is ANQGSEA in the germline V gene. This CDR3 has 12 amino acids. Trimming shortened V by 6 bases and J by 4 bases, and 13 bases separated the two germline ends. The CDR3 coding sequence is TGCAGCGTGCAAAGGTCAGGTTACGAGCAGTACTTC. Its translation: CSVQRSGYEQYF.

The chain recombines TRBV20-1 with TRBJ2-7, with 8 positions matching TRBD1. Germline CDR1 and CDR2: DFQATT and SNEGSKA (reference sequence). CDR3 length equals 16 residues. With 4 bases clipped from V and 1 base from J, the junction kept 12 bases outside the gene matches. The CDR3 spells CSAIDRGGLWSYEQYF. For the CDR3, the DNA is TGCAGTGCTATAGACAGGGGAGGTTTGTGGTCCTACGAGCAGTACTTC.

This clonotype turned up a few times. This sequence joins TRBV10-3 and TRBJ2-7; 11 nucleotides agree with TRBD1. The CDR3 length is 16 residues. Germline loops: CDR1 ENHRY, CDR2 SYGVKD. Trimming took 0 bases from V and 5 from J; bases not matched to a gene: 6. The DNA of the CDR3 is TGTGCCATCAGTGAGTCGATGGACAGGGGGCTCCACGAGCAGTACTTC. Translating gives CAISESMDRGLHEQYF.

There are a few counts of this clonotype. The rearrangement links TRBV18 to TRBJ1-1; D is uncertain. The germline V gene has CDR1 KGHSH and CDR2 LQKENI. V lost 2 bases and J lost 0, with 10 bases in between. There are 15 residues in the CDR3. The CDR3 loop is CASSPLREMNTEAFF. Here the CDR3 DNA reads TGTGCCAGCTCACCATTGCGGGAAATGAACACTGAAGCTTTCTTT. The complete variable domain, with remaining parts taken from reference TRBV18 and TRBJ1-1, reads NAGVMQNPRHLVRRRGQEARLRCSPMKGHSHVYWYRQLPEEGLKFMVYLQKENIIDESGMPKERFSAEFPKEGPSILRIQQVVRGDSAAYFCASSPLREMNTEAFFGQGTRLTVV.

The chain is built from TRBV9 and TRBJ1-6; D gene unclear. CDR1 SGDLS and CDR2 YYNGEE come from the germline V gene. This CDR3 region has 14 residues. V lost 0 bases to trimming and J lost 7 bases, with 8 bases between them. CDR3 region: CASSVATVNSPLHF. The CDR3 DNA reads as TGTGCCAGCAGCGTAGCTACTGTGAATTCACCCCTCCACTTT.

V is TRBV11-2 and J is TRBJ1-2; no clear D gene. V lost 0 bases, J lost 8 bases, and 7 bases lay in between. Germline CDR1 SGHAT, CDR2 FQNNGV. CDR3 size: 12 residues. For the CDR3, the DNA is TGTGCCAGCAGCTTAGAAACTTCGGGCTACACCTTC. Translated: CASSLETSGYTF.

The chain has TRBV7-9 and TRBJ2-2; 8 bases fit TRBD2. J gave up 1 base and V 7 bases, and 8 bases lay outside the gene matches. CDR3 size: 16 residues. CDR1 and CDR2 from the germline V gene are SEHNR and FQNEAQ (reference sequence). CDR3 sequence (DNA): TGTGCCAGCACTTATTCCGGGACTAGGAACACCGGGGAGCTGTTTTTT. This translates into CASTYSGTRNTGELFF.

The J gene is TRBJ2-7, the V gene TRBV15; 9 positions agree with TRBD2. The CDR3 has 21 amino acids. Trimming at V came to 1 base and at J to 4 bases, leaving 23 bases not matched to a gene. The germline gives CDR1 LNHNV, CDR2 YYDKDF (reference sequence). The CDR3 DNA follows: TGTGCCACCAGCAGAGGCATCCTCTCGACCACCGGGACTAGCTCTAAATACGAGCAGTACTTC. Its translation: CATSRGILSTTGTSSKYEQYF.

V usage is TRBV6-6 and J usage is TRBJ2-5; 7 bases fit TRBD2. The trim removed 6 bases at V and 5 bases at J, leaving 18 bases unmatched. Germline lookup yields CDR1 MNHNY and CDR2 SVGAGI (reference sequence). The CDR3 spans 17 residues. As DNA, the CDR3 is TGTGCCAGCAGCAACACCCAAGAGGGAGGGGCGAGGGAGACCCAGTACTTC. Its translation is CASSNTQEGGARETQYF.

The chain combines TRBV5-8 with TRBJ2-7, with 8 positions matching TRBD1. The CDR3 extends over 15 amino acids. Germline lookup yields CDR1 SGHTS and CDR2 YDEGEE. V lost 0 bases, J lost 3 bases, and 5 bases stayed unmatched. The CDR3 coding sequence is TGTGCCAGCAGCTTGGGGGCAGGGGGCCTCTACGAGCAGTACTTC. Protein: CASSLGAGGLYEQYF.

The chain recombines TRBV5-1 with TRBJ2-6; maybe TRBD2 (6 bases). This CDR3 is built from 17 residues. In germline, CDR1 is SGHRS, CDR2 YFSETQ. Trimming cost V 0 bases and J 3 bases, with 13 bases left between them. The CDR3: CASSLGPGTFGANVLTF. The CDR3 nucleotides read TGCGCCAGCAGCTTGGGTCCCGGGACTTTTGGGGCCAACGTCCTGACTTTC. Combining the CDR3 with reference TRBV5-1 and TRBJ2-6 gives the whole variable domain KAGVTQTPRYLIKTRGQQVTLSCSPISGHRSVSWYQQTPGQGLQFLFEYFSETQRNKGNFPGRFSGRQFSNSRSEMNVSTLELGDSALYLCASSLGPGTFGANVLTFGAGSRLTVL.